This TCR beta chain originates from a study of blood T cell repertoires in COVID-19. Overall study context: There were acute and convalescent COVID-19 samples, and they came from the United States, Italy and Spain. The cDNA or gDNA used as material had been derived from T cells, B-cell-depleted T cells, or PBMCs.

Authors' data handling: Amplification of reference gene primers provided the estimated nucleated cell counts. This table comes from immunoSEQ multiplex PCR, and its TCRdb copy is limited to in-frame clones, with some not included. The V and J calls and the clone size are those of that table, but D and trimming were determined from the DNA. The repertoire holds under 170,000 clones, with about 86% as singletons. Looked up from germline, CDR1 is MNHEY and CDR2 is SMNVEV (reference sequence). CDR3 size: 15 residues. V shed 1 base and J 5 bases; nucleotides not matched to a gene: 5. The sequence was obtained from a man aged 70-80 years with acute or convalescent COVID-19. Sequenced sample: peripheral blood. The V call is TRBV27, the J call TRBJ2-1, with TRBD2 matching 7 bases. This CDR3 is CASSLWGGFDNEQFF. The CDR3 bases are TGTGCCAGCAGTTTATGGGGGGGGTTCGACAATGAGCAGTTCTTC.